Below are 10 T cell receptor beta chains sequenced from a single sample in a study of cytomegalovirus exposure and HLA in healthy donors. Primers: 60 Vbeta forward and 13 Jbeta reverse. Data came from immunoSEQ multiplex PCR; TCRdb stores just in-frame clones and leaves some out. The repertoire includes roughly 100,000 clones, roughly four fifths of them detected once, and 3.8% sits in the top ten. The specimen sequenced was PBMCs. These receptors all come from a man aged 45-60 years in good health and CMV-seronegative.

This rearrangement joins TRBV18 to TRBJ1-1; TRBD1 is a possible D gene (6 bases). There are 14 residues in the CDR3. Trimming left V 3 bases short and J 1 base short, with 9 bases between. CDR1 and CDR2 from the germline V gene are KGHSH and LQKENI. The CDR3 spells CASSPGAGNTEAFF. The CDR3 DNA is TGTGCCAGCTCACCGGGGGCCGGGAACACTGAAGCTTTCTTT. The variable domain in full, completed from reference TRBV18 and TRBJ1-1, reads NAGVMQNPRHLVRRRGQEARLRCSPMKGHSHVYWYRQLPEEGLKFMVYLQKENIIDESGMPKERFSAEFPKEGPSILRIQQVVRGDSAAYFCASSPGAGNTEAFFGQGTRLTVV.

The genes are TRBV6-1 and TRBJ2-5; perhaps TRBD2 as D (6 bases). From germline, CDR1 is MNHNS and CDR2 SASEGT. The CDR3 runs to 14 residues. V shed 4 bases and J shed 6 bases, with 15 bases lying between them. CDR3 amino acids: CASSAAVGGKTQYF. CDR3 in DNA: TGTGCCAGCAGTGCAGCCGTGGGGGGAAAGACCCAGTACTTC.

This clone turned up a few times. The rearrangement uses TRBV13 and TRBJ1-1; 9 positions agree with TRBD1. V shed 5 bases, J shed 6 bases, and the junction held 10 bases outside the gene matches. Looked up from germline, CDR1 is PRHDT and CDR2 is FYEKMQ (reference sequence). The CDR3 is 15 amino acids. CDR3 amino acids: CASSPRSDRGPEAFF. The CDR3 nucleotides read TGTGCCAGCAGCCCAAGGTCGGACAGGGGCCCTGAAGCTTTCTTT.

This rearrangement joins TRBV25-1 to TRBJ2-1; tentative D call: TRBD2 (6 bases). CDR3 length: 15 residues. CDR1 is MGHDK, CDR2 SYGVNS, per germline. V shed 6 bases and J shed 0 bases, with 12 bases lying between them. CDR3 amino acids: CASRVGLSSYNEQFF. In DNA, the CDR3 is TGTGCCAGCAGAGTGGGACTGAGCTCCTACAATGAGCAGTTCTTC.

V usage is TRBV7-9 and J usage is TRBJ1-4; perhaps TRBD1 as D (6 bases). This CDR3 is built from 14 residues. Trimming left V 3 bases short and J 8 bases short, with 13 bases between. Germline V gives CDR1 SEHNR, CDR2 FQNEAQ (reference sequence). The CDR3 spells CASSFPPGQEKLFF. CDR3 coding DNA: TGTGCCAGCAGCTTTCCACCGGGACAAGAAAAACTGTTTTTT.

The chain employs TRBV4-1 and TRBJ2-2, with 9 bases that match TRBD2. The CDR3 has 17 residues. The germline V gene encodes CDR1 MGHRA and CDR2 YSYEKL. This CDR3 is CASAKGLAGVVTGELFF. The CDR3 DNA sequence: TGCGCTTCAGCAAAGGGTTTAGCGGGAGTTGTCACCGGGGAGCTGTTTTTT.

The V call is TRBV2, the J call TRBJ1-4; D is possibly TRBD1 (5 bases). The length of the CDR3 is 12 residues. V lost 4 bases and J lost 7, with 7 bases in between. Per germline, CDR1 SNHLY and CDR2 FYNNEI. CDR3: CASSVQGEKLFF. The CDR3 DNA reads as TGTGCCAGCAGTGTCCAGGGTGAAAAACTGTTTTTT.

The V call is TRBV7-2, the J call TRBJ1-5, with 7 bases matching TRBD1. Germline V gene lookup returns CDR1 SGHTA and CDR2 FQGNSA. Trimming removed 5 bases from V and 7 bases from J; junction bases left unmatched: 5. The CDR3 totals 13 residues. This CDR3 is CASSQQGRQPQHF. CDR3 coding DNA: TGTGCCAGCAGCCAACAGGGGCGGCAGCCCCAGCATTTT. The full variable domain, completed using reference TRBV7-2 and TRBJ1-5, is GAGVSQSPSNKVTEKGKDVELRCDPISGHTALYWYRQSLGQGLEFLIYFQGNSAPDKSGLPSDRFSAERTGGSVSTLTIQRTQQEDSAVYLCASSQQGRQPQHFGDGTRLSIL.

J is TRBJ2-2 and V is TRBV5-1, with D perhaps matching TRBD2 (6 bases). Trimming removed 3 bases from V and 5 bases from J, with 14 bases in between. From germline, CDR1 is SGHRS and CDR2 YFSETQ. The CDR3 has 15 amino acids. The chain's CDR3 is CASSYIAAGTGELFF. The CDR3 DNA follows: TGCGCCAGCAGCTACATAGCGGCAGGGACCGGGGAGCTGTTTTTT.

The genes are TRBV19 and TRBJ1-3; unclear D gene. This CDR3 has 17 residues. Germline loops: CDR1 LNHDA, CDR2 SQIVND (reference sequence). V lost 1 base and J lost 0, with 13 bases in between. The CDR3 spells CASSIAAGGRSGNTIYF. CDR3 coding DNA: TGTGCCAGTAGTATAGCTGCCGGAGGACGCTCTGGAAACACCATATATTTT.